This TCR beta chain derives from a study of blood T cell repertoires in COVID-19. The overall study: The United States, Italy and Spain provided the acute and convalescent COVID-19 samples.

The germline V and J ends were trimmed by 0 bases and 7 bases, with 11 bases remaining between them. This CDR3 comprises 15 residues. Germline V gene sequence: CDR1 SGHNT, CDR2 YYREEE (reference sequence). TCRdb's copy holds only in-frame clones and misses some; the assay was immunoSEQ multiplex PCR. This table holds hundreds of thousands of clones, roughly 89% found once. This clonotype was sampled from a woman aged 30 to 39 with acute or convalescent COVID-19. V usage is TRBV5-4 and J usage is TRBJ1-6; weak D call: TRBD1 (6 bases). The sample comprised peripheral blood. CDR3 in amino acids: CASSLGAGANSPLHF. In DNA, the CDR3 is TGTGCCAGCAGCTTGGGGGCAGGGGCCAATTCACCCCTCCACTTT.